The sequence of this TCR beta chain was determined in a study of blood T cell repertoires in COVID-19 (TCRdb year 2020). Context from the whole study: Collaborator samples came from the United States, Italy and Spain and covered acute and convalescent phases of COVID-19. Deeply sampled blood TCRbeta repertoires from subjects exposed to, actively infected with, or recovered from COVID-19 were included in the dataset. The material from the prospective study consisted of cDNA or gDNA derived from T cells, B-cell-depleted T cells, or PBMCs. The sample metadata nearly always contained a de-identified subject ID, COVID-19 status, age in years and sex. Where available, HLA class I and class II types were obtained from metadata supplied by the sample provider rather than from assay-based typing. Samples came from the ongoing ImmuneRACE study (first 160 participants) plus 1,254 subjects from 6 global collaborators. The repertoires were released in a freely available public database meant as a resource for research on the immune response to SARS-CoV-2. Results and caveats for the whole study, not just this receptor: The quantity of clinical and demographic metadata differed by source and by participant and was supplied without curation.

Each collaborating institution followed its own protocols to collect whole blood in K2EDTA tubes. Collaborator samples were shipped for TCRbeta analysis as frozen whole blood, isolated PBMCs, or DNA extracted from either sample type. Regarding this clone: No antigen is known for it. No qualities accompany the bases; no much larger clone lies one base away.

The immunoSEQ Assay, a bias-controlled multiplex PCR, was used to amplify TCRbeta CDR3 regions from genomic DNA. As for how the authors treated the data: Nucleated cell counts per sample were estimated from amplification of reference gene primers within the assay. To quantify the absolute abundance of each unique TCRbeta CDR3 rearrangement, sequence reads were collapsed and filtered. For each sample, productive Simpson clonality was calculated by taking the square root of Simpson's diversity index across productive rearrangements. The table was pulled from immuneACCESS by TCRdb, which kept in-frame rearrangements only. Such tables lose some clones; where checked, under half of the loss comes from unresolved V genes, and the rest has no known cause. That table is the source of V, J and clone size, and D and trimming were worked out from the DNA. The sample contains some 220,000 clones, 80% to 90% of them found a single time. Approximately 10% of the sample is held by the ten biggest clonotypes.

The origin of this receptor is a man aged 45-65 years with active or convalescent COVID-19. Sequenced input: peripheral blood.

DNA sequence: TGTGCCAGCAGCCTCAGGGGGGAGGAAGAGACCCAGTACTTC. Its product reads: CASSLRGEEETQYF. This sequence uses TRBV6-6 and TRBJ2-5, and the D gene may be TRBD1, 7 bases matching. V is cut by 6 bases and J by 3 bases, and the space between the germline ends is 14 bases. Reading from cysteine to phenylalanine, the CDR3 counts 14 amino acids. The DNA shown is the 42-base CDR3, in frame from base 1. CDR1 and CDR2, looked up from the germline V gene (reference sequence), are MNHNY and SVGAGI.